The 10 T cell receptor beta chains below were found in one sample sequenced in a study of memory B cells and T cells in multiple sclerosis. TCRdb keeps only in-frame clones here, not all; method: immunoSEQ multiplex PCR. The sample records 10,000 to 15,000 clones, roughly 86% being singletons. Separate sequencing covered autoproliferating (CFSE-dim) and non-proliferating (CFSE-high) T cells from stimulus-free culture. Replicate wells were pooled after more than 6 days of stimulus-free culture of roughly 5x10^7 CFSE-labeled PBMCs. Their antigens remain unidentified. Sequencing was carried out using PBMCs from blood kept in culture. The source of these receptors is a human donor with multiple sclerosis.

The V and J genes are TRBV19 and TRBJ2-7, with D unresolved. Between the trimmed V and J ends, which lost 3 bases and 3 bases, there was a span of 6 bases. The CDR3 has 12 residues. CDR1 and CDR2 from the germline V gene are LNHDA and SQIVND (reference sequence). The CDR3 nucleotides are TGTGCCAGTAGTATGGGCAGCTACGAGCAGTACTTC. Amino acids: CASSMGSYEQYF.

V is TRBV30 and J is TRBJ2-6; possibly TRBD2 for D (7 bases). The CDR3 has 14 amino acids. The germline CDR1 and CDR2 sequences are GTSNPN and SVGIG (reference sequence). V lost 5 bases and J lost 2, with 10 bases in between. CDR3 in amino acids: CAWVGGPGANVLTF. CDR3 nucleotide sequence: TGTGCCTGGGTCGGGGGGCCTGGGGCCAACGTCCTGACTTTC.

DNA for the CDR3: TGCGCCAGCAGCTTGGGACTGGTGCCAGATACGCAGTATTTT. Translated, it gives CASSLGLVPDTQYF. V gene TRBV5-1 combines with J gene TRBJ2-3, with D unclear. Per germline, CDR1 SGHRS and CDR2 YFSETQ. CDR3 size: 14 residues. V was pared by 0 bases and J by 4 bases, with 9 bases between.

V gene TRBV11-3 combines with J gene TRBJ2-7; perhaps TRBD1 as D (7 bases). V lost 6 bases and J lost 2, with 17 bases in between. This CDR3 region has 15 residues. From germline, CDR1 is SGHNT and CDR2 YENEEA. The CDR3 coding sequence is TGTGCCAGCAGTCAAGGAGGGACAGCCACCTACGAGCAGTACTTC. The encoded protein is CASSQGGTATYEQYF.

This chain uses TRBV5-4 with TRBJ1-6; D unclear. This CDR3 is 15 amino acids long. Germline CDR1 is SGHNT and CDR2 is YYREEE (reference sequence). Trimming took 3 bases from V and 4 from J, leaving 11 bases between them. CDR3 sequence (DNA): TGTGCCAGCAGCTCTGAGCTGGGGTATAATTCACCCCTCCACTTT. Its protein product is CASSSELGYNSPLHF. Drawing the rest from reference TRBV5-4 and TRBJ1-6, the complete variable domain is ETGVTQSPTHLIKTRGQQVTLRCSSQSGHNTVSWYQQALGQGPQFIFQYYREEENGRGNFPPRFSGLQFPNYSSELNVNALELDDSALYLCASSSELGYNSPLHFGNGTRLTVT.

The genes are TRBV9 and TRBJ1-1; the D is unclear. Trimming removed 1 base at V and 3 bases at J, with 7 bases between. Germline V lookup: CDR1 SGDLS, CDR2 YYNGEE. This CDR3 has 13 amino acids. The CDR3 coding sequence is TGTGCCAGCAGCGTACAGCCGGACACTGAAGCTTTCTTT. It codes for CASSVQPDTEAFF.

The chain couples TRBV11-2 to TRBJ1-2; D not resolved. With 1 base removed from V and 9 bases from J, the gap between germline ends came to 9 bases. The CDR3 sequence is 12 residues long. Germline values: CDR1 SGHAT, CDR2 FQNNGV. The CDR3 is CASSLGVESYTF. CDR3 bases: TGTGCCAGCAGCTTAGGTGTTGAGAGCTACACCTTC.

The V and J genes are TRBV6-1 and TRBJ1-5; D gene uncertain. The germline CDR1 and CDR2 sequences are MNHNS and SASEGT. V lost 2 bases, J lost 6 bases, and 8 bases lay in between. The CDR3 is made up of 13 amino acids. The CDR3 spells CASSEFAGQPQHF. The CDR3 nucleotides read TGTGCCAGCAGTGAATTTGCGGGTCAGCCCCAGCATTTT.

This clone appeared a single time. The J gene is TRBJ2-1, the V gene TRBV4-2; tentatively, D is TRBD1 or TRBD2 (5 bases each). With 2 bases removed from V and 2 bases from J, the gap between germline ends came to 10 bases. The CDR3 runs to 15 residues. Germline V gene sequence: CDR1 LGHNA, CDR2 YNFKEQ. CDR3 nucleotides: TGTGCCAGCAGCCAATACCGGGGCCCCTACAATGAGCAGTTCTTC. Translation gives CASSQYRGPYNEQFF.

The gene calls are TRBV5-6 and TRBJ2-1, with D tentatively TRBD2 (5 bases). Trimming took off 0 bases at V and 5 bases at J, with 18 bases between the two ends. This CDR3 has 17 residues. CDR1 is SGHDT and CDR2 is YYEEEE in the germline V gene. The DNA of the CDR3 is TGTGCCAGCAGCTTGGGACCCGGGCTAGCATATAACAATGAGCAGTTCTTC. Translated, it gives CASSLGPGLAYNNEQFF.